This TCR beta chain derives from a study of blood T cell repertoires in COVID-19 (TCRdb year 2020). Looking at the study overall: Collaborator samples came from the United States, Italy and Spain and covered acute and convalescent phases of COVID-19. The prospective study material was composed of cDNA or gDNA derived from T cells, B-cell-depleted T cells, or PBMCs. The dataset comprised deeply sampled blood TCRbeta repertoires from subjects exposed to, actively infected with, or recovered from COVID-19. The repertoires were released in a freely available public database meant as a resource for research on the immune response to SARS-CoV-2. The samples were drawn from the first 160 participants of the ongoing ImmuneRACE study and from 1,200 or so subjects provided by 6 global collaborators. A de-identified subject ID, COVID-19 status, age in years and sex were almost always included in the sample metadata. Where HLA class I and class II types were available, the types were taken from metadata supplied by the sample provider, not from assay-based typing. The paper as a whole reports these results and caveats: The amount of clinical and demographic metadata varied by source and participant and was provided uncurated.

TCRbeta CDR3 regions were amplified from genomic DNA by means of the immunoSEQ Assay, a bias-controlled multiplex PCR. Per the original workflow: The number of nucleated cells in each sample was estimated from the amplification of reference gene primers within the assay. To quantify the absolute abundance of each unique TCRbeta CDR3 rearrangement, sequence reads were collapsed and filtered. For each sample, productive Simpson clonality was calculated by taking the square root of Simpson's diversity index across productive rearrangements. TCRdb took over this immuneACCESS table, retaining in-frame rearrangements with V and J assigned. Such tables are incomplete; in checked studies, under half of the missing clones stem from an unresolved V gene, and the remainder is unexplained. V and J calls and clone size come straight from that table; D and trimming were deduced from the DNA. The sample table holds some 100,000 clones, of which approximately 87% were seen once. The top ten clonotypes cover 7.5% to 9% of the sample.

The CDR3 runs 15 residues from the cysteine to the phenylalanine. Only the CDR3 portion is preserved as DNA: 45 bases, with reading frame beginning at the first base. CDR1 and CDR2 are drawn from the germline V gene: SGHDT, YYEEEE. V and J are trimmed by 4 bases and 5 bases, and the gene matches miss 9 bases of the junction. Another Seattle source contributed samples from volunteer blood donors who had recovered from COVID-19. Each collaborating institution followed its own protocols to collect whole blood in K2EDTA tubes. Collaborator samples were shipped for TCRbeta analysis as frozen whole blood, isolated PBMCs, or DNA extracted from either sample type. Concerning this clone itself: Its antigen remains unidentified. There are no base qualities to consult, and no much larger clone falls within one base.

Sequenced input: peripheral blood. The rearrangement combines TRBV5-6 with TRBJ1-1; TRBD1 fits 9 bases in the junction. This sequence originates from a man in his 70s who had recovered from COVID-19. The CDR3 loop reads CASSLDRGWLTEAFF. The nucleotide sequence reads TGTGCCAGCAGCCTGGACAGGGGCTGGTTAACTGAAGCTTTCTTT.